The 23 T cell receptor beta chains below all came from one sample that was sequenced in a study of OX40 agonist ivuxolimab in advanced cancers. The method was immunoSEQ multiplex PCR; TCRdb's version includes in-frame clones alone and lacks a portion of them. The data show tens of thousands of clones, approximately 86% seen once. This material consisted of CD4+ or CD8+ T cells sorted from blood, taken in a trial of the OX40 agonist ivuxolimab. These receptors all come from an adult with an advanced solid tumor such as melanoma, head and neck, liver or kidney cancer.

This clone showed up just a few times. V and J are TRBV7-6 and TRBJ2-1; 9 nucleotides line up with TRBD2. V was clipped by 1 base and J by 8 bases; unmatched bases: 6. The CDR3 is 15 amino acids. The germline V gene encodes CDR1 SGHVS and CDR2 FNYEAQ. The CDR3 reads CASSLEAAGGYEQFF. The CDR3, as DNA: TGTGCCAGCAGCTTAGAGGCAGCGGGGGGCTATGAGCAGTTCTTC.

Only one count was recorded for this clone. J is TRBJ2-1 and V is TRBV6-4, with D tentatively TRBD2 (7 bases). CDR1 is MRHNA and CDR2 is SNTAGT in the germline V gene. The V gene lost 7 bases and the J gene lost 5 bases, with 18 bases spanning the gap. This CDR3 is built from 15 residues. The CDR3 bases are TGTGCCAGCACCCAAATCCGGGGGGCCAACAATGAGCAGTTCTTC. Translating it yields CASTQIRGANNEQFF.

The rearrangement links TRBV9 to TRBJ1-3; D is perhaps TRBD1 (5 bases). The V gene's germline CDR1 is SGDLS and CDR2 YYNGEE. Trimming removed 2 bases at V and 7 bases at J, with 13 bases between. The CDR3 is 14 residues long. The CDR3 loop reads CASSVWDGGNTIYF. CDR3 nucleotide sequence: TGTGCCAGCAGCGTTTGGGACGGCGGGAACACCATATATTTT.

This chain joins TRBV9 and TRBJ1-2; 8 bases agree with TRBD1. The germline V gene encodes CDR1 SGDLS and CDR2 YYNGEE. J lost 8 bases, V lost 4 bases, and 7 bases had no gene match. CDR3 length: 13 residues. CDR3 residues: CASSSRTGSGYTF. Here the CDR3 DNA reads TGTGCCAGCAGCTCTCGGACAGGGTCGGGCTACACCTTC.

The rearrangement uses TRBV9 and TRBJ2-3; tentatively, D is TRBD2 (6 bases). V lost 1 base and J 0 bases, leaving 12 bases between the germline ends. This CDR3 has 16 residues. CDR1 is SGDLS and CDR2 is YYNGEE in the germline V gene. As DNA, the CDR3 is TGTGCCAGCAGCGTACTCATAGGGACTAGCACAGATACGCAGTATTTT. The encoded protein is CASSVLIGTSTDTQYF.

The genes are TRBV27 and TRBJ2-1, with 7 bases aligning to TRBD2. There are 16 residues in the CDR3. Germline loops: CDR1 MNHEY, CDR2 SMNVEV (reference sequence). The J segment lost 5 bases and the V segment lost 3 bases, leaving 10 bases of the junction unmatched. The CDR3 DNA is TGTGCCAGCAGTTTCGGGGGGATAGCGGTTGACAATGAGCAGTTCTTC. It encodes CASSFGGIAVDNEQFF.

The chain carries TRBV27 and TRBJ2-3; 8 positions agree with TRBD2. Trimming at V came to 4 bases and at J to 4 bases, leaving 13 bases not matched to a gene. The CDR3 contains 17 residues. Germline V gene sequence: CDR1 MNHEY, CDR2 SMNVEV (reference sequence). CDR3 in amino acids: CASSSLSFSGVPDTQYF. CDR3 nucleotides: TGTGCCAGCAGTTCCTTATCGTTTAGCGGGGTACCAGATACGCAGTATTTT.

J is TRBJ2-3 and V is TRBV5-1; a possible D gene is TRBD2 (5 bases). V dropped 1 base and J dropped 6 bases, with 21 bases sitting between them. The CDR3 has 17 residues. Germline V gene sequence: CDR1 SGHRS, CDR2 YFSETQ. CDR3 coding DNA: TGCGCCAGCAGCTTGTTGGGAGTCACCTCGAGTTCGGATACGCAGTATTTT. Amino acid sequence: CASSLLGVTSSSDTQYF.

This clone occurred once. This rearrangement joins TRBV28 to TRBJ1-5, with a tentative D call TRBD1 (5 bases). CDR3 length equals 15 residues. Trimming cost V 5 bases and J 6 bases, with 17 bases left between them. Germline V CDR1 and CDR2: MDHEN, SYDVKM. CDR3 sequence: CASSLGTVSGQPQHF. CDR3 in DNA: TGTGCCAGCAGTCTAGGGACCGTCTCTGGTCAGCCCCAGCATTTT.

The chain combines TRBV9 with TRBJ2-1; TRBD1 or TRBD2 may be the D gene (5 bases each). Germline CDR1 is SGDLS and CDR2 is YYNGEE. The V and J ends lost 1 base and 2 bases respectively, with 10 bases between them. The CDR3 runs to 15 residues. This CDR3 is CASSVSGTPYNEQFF. The CDR3 DNA reads TGTGCCAGCAGCGTATCGGGGACCCCCTACAATGAGCAGTTCTTC.

This chain uses TRBV5-5 with TRBJ1-6; TRBD1 matches 8 bases. There are 15 residues in the CDR3. CDR1 is SGHKS, CDR2 YYEKEE, per germline (reference sequence). J gave up 7 bases and V 0 bases, and 3 bases lay outside the gene matches. CDR3: CASSLDRGENSPLHF. The CDR3 DNA reads as TGTGCCAGCAGCTTGGACAGGGGGGAAAATTCACCCCTCCACTTT. The whole variable domain, filled in from reference TRBV5-5 and TRBJ1-6, reads DAGVTQSPTHLIKTRGQQVTLRCSPISGHKSVSWYQQVLGQGPQFIFQYYEKEERGRGNFPDRFSARQFPNYSSELNVNALLLGDSALYLCASSLDRGENSPLHFGNGTRLTVT.

The rearrangement joins TRBV6-4 to TRBJ2-3; 10 nucleotides agree with TRBD1. The trim removed 3 bases at V and 5 bases at J, leaving 5 bases unmatched. The CDR3 is 15 residues long. The germline gives CDR1 MRHNA, CDR2 SNTAGT. CDR3 region: CASSEGTGAGDTQYF. CDR3 nucleotide sequence: TGTGCCAGCAGTGAGGGGACAGGGGCCGGAGATACGCAGTATTTT.

The chain uses TRBV9 and TRBJ2-3, with 15 positions matching TRBD2. V was pared by 4 bases and J by 4 bases, with 7 bases of the junction left unmatched. The CDR3 extends over 17 amino acids. Germline loops: CDR1 SGDLS, CDR2 YYNGEE. The CDR3 loop reads CASSTRTSGRAPDTQYF. For the CDR3, the DNA is TGTGCCAGCAGCACCCGGACTAGCGGGAGGGCCCCAGATACGCAGTATTTT.

Here the CDR3 reads CSVVLVKHSYEQYF. CDR3 nucleotides: TGCAGCGTTGTCCTTGTAAAGCACAGCTACGAGCAGTACTTC. V is TRBV29-1 and J is TRBJ2-7; D not certain. Trimming cost V 4 bases and J 3 bases, with 16 bases left between them. Germline V lookup: CDR1 SQVTM, CDR2 ANQGSEA. This CDR3 has 14 amino acids.

The V gene is TRBV7-9, the J gene TRBJ1-2; the match to TRBD1 covers 11 bases. The CDR3 consists of 15 residues. V lost 5 bases and J lost 0; bases outside the gene matches: 2. Germline-derived CDR1 and CDR2 are SEHNR and FQNEAQ (reference sequence). CDR3 nucleotide sequence: TGTGCCAGCAGCCCGGGACAGGGGGCTAACTATGGCTACACCTTC. The encoded protein is CASSPGQGANYGYTF.

The rearrangement joins TRBV15 to TRBJ2-7; 8 bases are a match to TRBD1. The V and J ends lost 5 bases and 6 bases, in that order; junction bases with no gene match: 12. Germline CDR1 is LNHNV and CDR2 is YYDKDF (reference sequence). The length of the CDR3 is 15 residues. The CDR3 DNA reads TGTGCCACCAGCTCCCCTCGCAGGGGGCTCATCGAGCAGTACTTC. Translation: CATSSPRRGLIEQYF.

The chain combines TRBV7-9 with TRBJ1-1; TRBD1 is a possible D gene (6 bases). The CDR3 spans 12 residues. Trimming cost V 2 bases and J 5 bases, with 6 bases left between them. Germline CDR1 and CDR2: SEHNR and FQNEAQ (reference sequence). CDR3 nucleotides: TGTGCCAGCAGCTTAAGGGGGACTGAAGCTTTCTTT. Amino acid sequence: CASSLRGTEAFF. The variable domain in full, completed from reference TRBV7-9 and TRBJ1-1, reads DTGVSQNPRHKITKRGQNVTFRCDPISEHNRLYWYRQTLGQGPEFLTYFQNEAQLEKSRLLSDRFSAERPKGSFSTLEIQRTEQGDSAMYLCASSLRGTEAFFGQGTRLTVV.

This chain links TRBV23-1 with TRBJ2-7; possibly TRBD2 for D (8 bases). TRBV23-1 is an ORF, with its function uncertain. V was shortened by 8 bases and J by 1 base, with 33 bases between the two germline ends. CDR3 length equals 20 residues. CDR3 residues: CASPGGLRTSHRKASYEQYF. The DNA for the CDR3 is TGCGCCAGCCCAGGGGGGCTGAGGACTAGCCACAGAAAGGCATCCTACGAGCAGTACTTC.

The chain joins TRBV5-8 to TRBJ2-1, with a tentative D call TRBD2 (5 bases). V shed 4 bases and J shed 4 bases, with 15 bases lying between them. The CDR3 contains 15 residues. The germline V gene has CDR1 SGHTS and CDR2 YDEGEE. CDR3 nucleotide sequence: TGTGCCAGCAGCGTCGGGGTAGTAACGTACAATGAGCAGTTCTTC. It translates to CASSVGVVTYNEQFF.

This rearrangement joins TRBV6-1 to TRBJ1-5; D may be TRBD1 (5 bases). Between the trimmed V and J ends, which lost 2 bases and 3 bases, there was a span of 11 bases. This CDR3 comprises 15 residues. Germline CDR1 is MNHNS and CDR2 is SASEGT. The CDR3 loop reads CASSEPTEINQPQHF. CDR3 bases: TGTGCCAGCAGTGAACCGACAGAGATCAATCAGCCCCAGCATTTT.

The table lists this clone with a few counts. The V and J genes are TRBV27 and TRBJ1-5; a possible D gene is TRBD1 (5 bases). The CDR3 runs to 15 residues. Between the trimmed V and J ends, which lost 8 bases and 3 bases, there was a span of 17 bases. Germline CDR1 and CDR2: MNHEY and SMNVEV (reference sequence). The CDR3 coding sequence is TGTGCCAGCCGAGCTGGGGCGGATTTCAATCAGCCCCAGCATTTT. Amino acids: CASRAGADFNQPQHF.

This clone was recorded only once. This sequence joins TRBV5-6 and TRBJ2-7, with D possibly matching TRBD1 (6 bases). Germline CDR1 SGHDT, CDR2 YYEEEE. The V gene lost 4 bases and the J gene lost 0 bases, with 11 bases spanning the gap. The CDR3 spans 14 residues. The CDR3 reads CASSLTGISYEQYF. The CDR3 DNA is TGTGCCAGCAGCCTTACAGGGATCTCCTACGAGCAGTACTTC. The full variable domain, rest sourced from reference TRBV5-6 and TRBJ2-7, is DAGVTQSPTHLIKTRGQQVTLRCSPKSGHDTVSWYQQALGQGPQFIFQYYEEEERQRGNFPDRFSGHQFPNYSSELNVNALLLGDSALYLCASSLTGISYEQYFGPGTRLTVT.

The V and J genes are TRBV11-1 and TRBJ2-5; maybe TRBD1 (5 bases). CDR3 length: 14 residues. Per the germline V gene, CDR1 is SGHAT and CDR2 is FQDESV (reference sequence). Trimming left V 2 bases short and J 6 bases short, with 13 bases between. The CDR3 region has the DNA TGTGCCAGCAGCTTACTTCAGGGTTCAAAGACCCAGTACTTC. Protein sequence: CASSLLQGSKTQYF.